This T cell receptor (beta chain) was recovered during a study of post-analysis software for immune sequencing data. Study-wide context: Relapsing-remitting, secondary progressive and progressive-relapsing forms of multiple sclerosis all featured among disease courses.

Study-wide results and caveats: Relative to controls, patients had 4 or 5 TRBV segments at higher frequency, with TRBV5-6, TRBV5-1 and TRBV20-1 among these.

To note about this clonotype: Its antigen remains unidentified.

Built from TCR beta cDNA, the libraries had unique molecular identifiers in them. In TCRdb, the PCR reads were re-called with MiXCR into one record per CDR3 protein. Altogether hundreds of thousands of distinct CDR3 sequences are present, roughly 30% being singletons, with the ten largest covering around 0.55%. The CDR3 contains 13 residues. CDR1 and CDR2 (germline): SNHLY, FYNNEI. V gave up 6 bases and J gave up 4 bases, with 12 bases separating them. The source is a girl aged 10-17 years with multiple sclerosis. Sequenced input: blood. V gene TRBV2 combines with J gene TRBJ1-2; a possible D gene is TRBD1 (5 bases). Here the CDR3 reads CASRAQVSYGYTF. In DNA, the CDR3 is TGTGCCAGCAGGGCACAGGTCTCCTATGGCTACACCTTC.